This passage covers 29 T cell receptor beta chains from one sample sequenced in a study of T cells after yellow fever vaccination. TCRdb reprocessed the 5' RACE reads with MiXCR, giving one entry per CDR3 protein. The table includes some 100,000 distinct CDR3 sequences, roughly 10% detected once. The sequences come from CD8+ T cells not binding an NS4B(214-222) dextramer, sorted from PBMCs, collected less than 16 days after the first yellow fever vaccination. Receptors originate from a man between 18 and 35 years old who received the YFV17D yellow fever vaccine.

This clonotype was recorded a few times. The chain has TRBV4-1 and TRBJ2-3; 9 bases are a match to TRBD2. The junction had 5 bases not matched to a gene; V was cut back by 5 bases and J by 5 bases. The CDR3 loop spans 14 amino acids. Per the germline V gene, CDR1 is MGHRA and CDR2 is YSYEKL. CDR3 in DNA: TGCGCCAGCAGCGGCGGGGGGGCCCTAGATACGCAGTATTTT. Protein sequence: CASSGGGALDTQYF.

The rearrangement uses TRBV4-1 and TRBJ2-7; 9 nucleotides line up with TRBD2. The CDR3 contains 15 residues. V lost 1 base, J lost 5 bases, and 6 bases stayed unmatched. The V gene's germline CDR1 is MGHRA and CDR2 YSYEKL. The CDR3 DNA reads as TGCGCCAGCAGCCAAGTCGGACTAGCGTCCCACGAGCAGTACTTC. Translation gives CASSQVGLASHEQYF.

V is TRBV29-1 and J is TRBJ2-5, with D unresolved. From germline, CDR1 is SQVTM and CDR2 ANQGSEA. V lost 5 bases and J 5 bases, leaving 12 bases between the germline ends. The CDR3 consists of 12 residues. Written as DNA, the CDR3 is TGCAGCGTTCCTCAGTATGCTGAGACCCAGTACTTC. Its protein product is CSVPQYAETQYF.

The chain links TRBV5-1 to TRBJ2-7; D might be TRBD1 (6 bases). CDR1 SGHRS and CDR2 YFSETQ come from the germline V gene. V was pared by 3 bases and J by 2 bases, with 24 bases between. The CDR3 is 18 amino acids. The CDR3 DNA reads as TGCGCCAGCAGCTCGGACAGTGTCTTGGCCCACTACCCCTACGAGCAGTACGTC. Translated: CASSSDSVLAHYPYEQYV.

This clonotype showed up many times. The chain uses TRBV5-1 and TRBJ1-1; D is unresolved. This CDR3 has 15 amino acids. Germline CDR1 is SGHRS and CDR2 is YFSETQ. V was cut by 1 base and J by 0 bases, with 10 bases left in between. The CDR3 protein is CASSLRWAMNTEAFF. Here the CDR3 DNA reads TGCGCCAGCAGCTTGAGGTGGGCTATGAACACTGAAGCTTTCTTT.

Only a few counts were recorded for this clonotype. J is TRBJ1-6 and V is TRBV4-3, with TRBD1 as a possible D gene (5 bases). V was clipped by 0 bases and J by 10 bases, with 13 bases between them. CDR3 length: 15 residues. CDR1 is LGHNA, CDR2 YSLEER, per germline. The CDR3 is CASSQDQGTGSPLHF. The CDR3 DNA sequence: TGCGCCAGCAGCCAAGATCAGGGTACAGGCTCACCCCTCCACTTT.

The chain couples TRBV5-4 to TRBJ2-3; 10 bases align to TRBD2. CDR3 length: 16 amino acids. Germline loops: CDR1 SGHNT, CDR2 YYREEE (reference sequence). With V trimmed by 0 bases and J by 3 bases, 4 bases remained unmatched. CDR3 residues: CASSLAVSGGTDTQYF. As DNA, the CDR3 is TGTGCCAGCAGCTTGGCCGTTAGCGGGGGGACAGATACGCAGTATTTT.

In this sample, this clonotype turned up a few times. V usage is TRBV6-1 and J usage is TRBJ2-1; 8 bases agree with TRBD2. V trimming: 5 bases; J trimming: 4 bases; junction bases outside the gene matches: 7. The CDR3 sequence is 15 residues long. Germline V gene lookup returns CDR1 MNHNS and CDR2 SASEGT. CDR3 in amino acids: CASSLSGEVYNEQFF. CDR3 nucleotide sequence: TGTGCCAGCAGTCTTAGCGGGGAGGTATACAATGAGCAGTTCTTC.

This sequence joins TRBV14 and TRBJ2-7; D gene unclear. This CDR3 comprises 13 residues. The V end lost 1 base, the J end lost 6 bases, and 10 bases lay between the germline ends. Looked up from germline, CDR1 is SGHDN and CDR2 is FVKESK. CDR3 sequence: CASSQVDGPEQYV. The CDR3 bases are TGTGCCAGCAGCCAAGTCGATGGTCCCGAGCAGTACGTC.

This clonotype was observed a handful of times. The V gene is TRBV5-6, the J gene TRBJ1-5; TRBD1 is a possible D gene (5 bases). The CDR3 loop spans 16 amino acids. Germline assignment: CDR1 SGHDT and CDR2 YYEEEE. Trimming cost V 3 bases and J 6 bases, with 19 bases left between them. CDR3 bases: TGTGCCAGCAGCTGGACCGGGACTCCCATGAGTCAGCCCCAGCATTTT. It translates to CASSWTGTPMSQPQHF.

The V call is TRBV6-2 or TRBV6-3, the J call TRBJ2-1, with 8 positions matching TRBD2. CDR1 is MNHEY and CDR2 is SVGEGT in the germline V gene. The CDR3 length is 15 residues. V lost 6 bases and J lost 8; bases outside the gene matches: 12. CDR3 in DNA: TGTGCCAGCAGCCCCCGGGGGGGACGGGACTATGAGCAGTTCTTC. Translated: CASSPRGGRDYEQFF.

The sample holds a few counts of this clonotype. The chain employs TRBV7-9 and TRBJ1-6, with D hard to call. Germline CDR1 and CDR2: SEHNR and FQNEAQ (reference sequence). CDR3 length: 13 amino acids. The V gene lost 8 bases and the J gene lost 4 bases, with 9 bases spanning the gap. CDR3 sequence (DNA): TGTGCCAGCGCGGTGGCGTATAATTCACCCCTCCACTTT. Amino acids: CASAVAYNSPLHF.

This clonotype was detected only a few times. The chain joins TRBV18 to TRBJ2-5; D is uncertain. Germline V gene data show CDR1 as KGHSH and CDR2 as LQKENI. The germline V and J ends were trimmed by 1 base and 3 bases, with 6 bases remaining between them. The CDR3 totals 13 residues. The chain's CDR3 is CASSPLDEETQYF. In DNA, the CDR3 is TGTGCCAGCTCACCACTAGATGAAGAGACCCAGTACTTC.

This chain uses TRBV3-1 with TRBJ2-1; 7 nucleotides align to TRBD2. Germline V CDR1 and CDR2: LGHDT, YNNKEL (reference sequence). The CDR3 length is 18 residues. With 8 bases clipped from V and 4 bases from J, the junction kept 20 bases outside the gene matches. CDR3 amino acids: CASCLDPERGSRYNEQFF. The CDR3, as DNA: TGTGCCAGCTGCCTCGACCCGGAGCGGGGTTCTCGGTACAATGAGCAGTTCTTC.

This clonotype occurred a few times. The chain couples TRBV5-5 to TRBJ2-7; D gene ambiguous. Deletions cut 1 base from V and 2 bases from J, with 7 bases between. The CDR3 sequence is 13 residues long. Germline CDR1 is SGHKS and CDR2 is YYEKEE (reference sequence). CDR3 in DNA: TGTGCCAGCAGCTTGTACAGTCCCTACGAGCAGTACTTC. Translated: CASSLYSPYEQYF.

This clonotype was detected only a few times. The rearrangement uses TRBV9 and TRBJ2-1, with 9 bases that match TRBD2. The CDR3 covers 16 residues. J was trimmed by 10 bases and V by 0 bases; bases with no gene match: 11. The germline V gene encodes CDR1 SGDLS and CDR2 YYNGEE. CDR3 DNA: TGTGCCAGCAGCGTAGGGGCTAGCGGGGTCCCGGGCGAGCAGTTCTTC. This sequence encodes CASSVGASGVPGEQFF.

V is TRBV19 and J is TRBJ2-7; a possible D gene is TRBD1 (6 bases). Trimming took off 5 bases at V and 2 bases at J, with 16 bases between the two ends. This CDR3 is 15 amino acids long. The V gene's germline CDR1 is LNHDA and CDR2 SQIVND (reference sequence). CDR3 region: CASSPYLGQTYEQYF. CDR3 sequence (DNA): TGTGCCAGTAGTCCTTACCTGGGACAAACCTACGAGCAGTACTTC.

The V gene is TRBV3-1, the J gene TRBJ1-4; a possible D gene is TRBD1 (5 bases). The CDR3 contains 15 residues. Trimming left V 8 bases short and J 6 bases short, with 19 bases between. The V gene's germline CDR1 is LGHDT and CDR2 YNNKEL (reference sequence). CDR3 protein: CASGTDPAAYEKLFF. The CDR3 DNA is TGTGCCAGCGGGACCGATCCGGCGGCATATGAAAAACTGTTTTTT.

This clonotype was recorded only once. V usage is TRBV12-3 or TRBV12-4 and J usage is TRBJ1-3; TRBD1 aligns across 7 bases. Germline trimming cut 11 bases from V and 4 bases from J; bases unmatched to any gene: 14. This CDR3 is built from 15 residues. The CDR3 coding sequence is TGTGCCGTGGTTACGACAGGGATCCCCGGAAACACCATATATTTT. Protein: CAVVTTGIPGNTIYF.

This clonotype was seen a few times. V is TRBV2 and J is TRBJ1-2; possible D gene TRBD1, 5 bases. This CDR3 spans 14 amino acids. Trimming shortened V by 1 base and J by 5 bases, and 11 bases separated the two germline ends. Germline CDR1 SNHLY, CDR2 FYNNEI. This CDR3 is CASSEGQGPYGYTF. The CDR3 DNA follows: TGTGCCAGCAGTGAAGGTCAGGGACCGTATGGCTACACCTTC.

This clonotype was seen only a few times. The chain joins TRBV7-2 to TRBJ1-1, with D unresolved. Between the trimmed V and J ends, which lost 5 bases and 3 bases, there was a span of 7 bases. CDR3 size: 12 residues. Looked up from germline, CDR1 is SGHTA and CDR2 is FQGNSA. CDR3 protein: CASSPGYTEAFF. CDR3 bases: TGTGCCAGCAGCCCCGGATACACTGAAGCTTTCTTT. The complete variable domain, with remaining parts taken from reference TRBV7-2 and TRBJ1-1, reads GAGVSQSPSNKVTEKGKDVELRCDPISGHTALYWYRQSLGQGLEFLIYFQGNSAPDKSGLPSDRFSAERTGGSVSTLTIQRTQQEDSAVYLCASSPGYTEAFFGQGTRLTVV.

The CDR3 here is CASSSDRGLSYEQYF. CDR3 bases: TGTGCCAGCAGTTCCGACAGGGGGCTCTCCTACGAGCAGTACTTC. The rearrangement joins TRBV6-2 or TRBV6-3 to TRBJ2-7; 10 bases agree with TRBD1. This CDR3 comprises 15 residues. With 4 bases clipped from V and 0 bases from J, the junction kept 3 bases outside the gene matches. Looked up from germline, CDR1 is MNHEY and CDR2 is SVGEGT.

This clonotype was seen a few times. This chain uses TRBV4-3 with TRBJ1-1; D possibly corresponds to TRBD1 (5 bases). This CDR3 is built from 15 residues. Per the germline V gene, CDR1 is LGHNA and CDR2 is YSLEER. The V end was cut by 1 base, the J end by 0 bases, with 9 bases between. CDR3 nucleotides: TGCGCCAGCAGCCAAGGGCAGGGAATGAACACTGAAGCTTTCTTT. Residues: CASSQGQGMNTEAFF.

This clonotype was found many times. The chain joins TRBV5-1 to TRBJ2-1; D remains ambiguous. V lost 2 bases and J 7 bases, leaving 19 bases between the germline ends. This CDR3 has 16 amino acids. Germline CDR1 is SGHRS and CDR2 is YFSETQ. The CDR3 sequence is CASSFTHYKSVNEQFF. Written as DNA, the CDR3 is TGCGCCAGCAGCTTCACTCACTACAAATCGGTGAATGAGCAGTTCTTC.

This clonotype was detected ten times or more. The V and J genes are TRBV7-8 and TRBJ2-1; TRBD1 agrees at 8 bases. V dropped 2 bases and J dropped 6; count of bases not matched to a gene: 9. Germline V gives CDR1 SGHVS, CDR2 FQNEAQ. The CDR3 is 16 residues long. CDR3 residues: CASSLRQGKGVNEQFF. CDR3 DNA: TGTGCCAGCAGCTTACGACAGGGGAAGGGGGTCAATGAGCAGTTCTTC.

This rearrangement joins TRBV6-2 or TRBV6-3 to TRBJ1-1; tentatively, D is TRBD1 (5 bases). V lost 6 bases, J lost 1 base, and 15 bases lay in between. Germline V lookup: CDR1 MNHEY, CDR2 SVGEGT. The CDR3 consists of 15 residues. DNA for the CDR3: TGTGCCAGCAGGGCTACGGGACGGCCGAACACTGAAGCTTTCTTT. Translated, it gives CASRATGRPNTEAFF.

This clonotype has ten or more counts. The chain has TRBV7-9 and TRBJ2-5, with unresolved D. The CDR3 has 12 amino acids. Germline V gene data show CDR1 as SEHNR and CDR2 as FQNEAQ (reference sequence). The germline V and J ends were trimmed by 1 base and 4 bases, with 4 bases remaining between them. The CDR3 DNA reads as TGTGCCAGCAGCTTAGAGGTAGAGACCCAGTACTTC. Translated: CASSLEVETQYF.

Note on this clonotype: Compared with germline, one end of the junction differs, possibly owing to a read error. The rearrangement links TRBV12-3 or TRBV12-4 to TRBJ2-4, with 7 bases that match TRBD2. The CDR3 length is 13 residues. CDR3 in amino acids: CASTGRANNIHYF. The CDR3 DNA sequence: TGTGCCAGCACAGGGAGGGCCAACAACATTCATTACTTC.

In this sample, this clonotype turned up a few times. V usage is TRBV19 and J usage is TRBJ1-5; D gene ambiguous. Germline assignment: CDR1 LNHDA and CDR2 SQIVND (reference sequence). The CDR3 covers 13 residues. V shed 6 bases and J shed 4 bases, with 10 bases lying between them. DNA for the CDR3: TGTGCCAGTAGCCCGGAGGGTAATCAGCCCCAGCATTTT. Protein: CASSPEGNQPQHF. The full variable domain, its missing parts supplied by reference TRBV19 and TRBJ1-5, is DGGITQSPKYLFRKEGQNVTLSCEQNLNHDAMYWYRQDPGQGLRLIYYSQIVNDFQKGDIAEGYSVSREKKESFPLTVTSAQKNPTAFYLCASSPEGNQPQHFGDGTRLSIL.